The text below deals with one T cell receptor beta chain. The antigen is undetermined. TCR subtype-specific primers in iRepertoire multiplex PCR prepared libraries for bulk and single-cell sequencing. TCRdb re-called the multiplex PCR reads; every CDR3 protein appears as one record, without DNA. Its table lists 6,000 or so distinct CDR3 sequences. This record belongs to a study of T cells in severe cutaneous drug reactions. The overall study: Patients came from Taiwan, Thailand and a European registry, 2011 to 2018. The culprit drug was assigned by the Naranjo and ALDEN algorithms. Study-wide results and caveats: Blister cells averaged around 32% and PBMC about 4.9% TRBV12-4 in carbamazepine-induced Stevens-Johnson syndrome or toxic epidermal necrolysis patients.

The donors had carbamazepine-induced Stevens-Johnson syndrome or toxic epidermal necrolysis. Per germline, CDR1 SGHRS and CDR2 YFSETQ. The CDR3 covers 15 residues. This TCR was sampled from a human donor with toxic epidermal necrolysis, a severe cutaneous drug reaction. This chain links TRBV5-1 with TRBJ2-7. Sequences were obtained from cells from a skin blister. This CDR3 is CASSFQMIGDYEQYF.